The 7 T cell receptor beta chains presented below share a single source sample, sequenced in a study of blood T cell repertoires in COVID-19. The protocol was immunoSEQ multiplex PCR, while the TCRdb copy is restricted to in-frame clones and leaves out a portion. The sample has around 500,000 clones; roughly nine tenths are singletons. The sample was PBMCs or T cells enriched from blood (not recorded which). The receptors shown here come from a woman in her fifties or sixties who had recovered from COVID-19.

This clone occurred once. The chain uses TRBV5-1 and TRBJ2-2, with 8 bases matching TRBD1. CDR3 length: 14 amino acids. V trimming: 1 base; J trimming: 6 bases; junction bases outside the gene matches: 2. Germline loops: CDR1 SGHRS, CDR2 YFSETQ. The CDR3 loop is CASSLTGGAGELFF. CDR3 in DNA: TGCGCCAGCAGCTTGACAGGGGGTGCCGGGGAGCTGTTTTTT.

The chain carries TRBV5-6 and TRBJ2-2; the match to TRBD1 covers 7 bases. Germline lookup yields CDR1 SGHDT and CDR2 YYEEEE. V lost 3 bases to trimming and J lost 6 bases; unmatched junction nucleotides: 8. The CDR3 is 15 residues long. The CDR3, as DNA: TGTGCCAGCAGCTACTCGACAGGGATCGCCGGGGAGCTGTTTTTT. It is translated as CASSYSTGIAGELFF.

With respect to this clone: The sample holds other DNA sequences that translate to the same CDR3. V and J are TRBV5-1 and TRBJ1-5, with D unresolved. V was trimmed by 1 base and J by 2 bases, leaving 7 bases between them. The germline gives CDR1 SGHRS, CDR2 YFSETQ. The CDR3 contains 14 residues. CDR3 in amino acids: CASSLTGGNQPQHF. The CDR3 nucleotides are TGCGCCAGCAGCTTGACCGGGGGCAATCAGCCCCAGCATTTT. The full variable domain, its missing parts supplied by reference TRBV5-1 and TRBJ1-5, is KAGVTQTPRYLIKTRGQQVTLSCSPISGHRSVSWYQQTPGQGLQFLFEYFSETQRNKGNFPGRFSGRQFSNSRSEMNVSTLELGDSALYLCASSLTGGNQPQHFGDGTRLSIL.

The chain joins TRBV5-5 to TRBJ2-2, with D possibly matching TRBD2 (6 bases). There are 14 residues in the CDR3. Germline-derived CDR1 and CDR2 are SGHKS and YYEKEE (reference sequence). Trimming cost V 3 bases and J 3 bases, with 9 bases left between them. The CDR3: CASSWDSYTGELFF. The CDR3 region has the DNA TGTGCCAGCAGCTGGGACTCATACACCGGGGAGCTGTTTTTT.

This chain joins TRBV4-1 and TRBJ2-3; D is undetermined. The CDR3 extends over 17 amino acids. V was cut by 4 bases and J by 2 bases, with 19 bases left in between. CDR1 and CDR2 from the germline V gene are MGHRA and YSYEKL. The CDR3 region has the DNA TGCGCCAGCAGCCTCACGGAGAACTTGCAGCCCACAGATACGCAGTATTTT. This gives the protein CASSLTENLQPTDTQYF.

The chain combines TRBV7-8 with TRBJ1-1; 8 nucleotides match TRBD1. The V and J ends lost 5 bases and 4 bases, in that order; junction bases with no gene match: 15. The CDR3 contains 17 residues. CDR1 is SGHVS and CDR2 is FQNEAQ in the germline V gene. CDR3 in DNA: TGTGCCAGCAGCCCTCGGACAGGGCGGACGAGGGTCACTGAAGCTTTCTTT. Protein sequence: CASSPRTGRTRVTEAFF. Full variable domain (rest looked up from reference TRBV7-8 and TRBJ1-1): GAGVSQSPRYKVAKRGQDVALRCDPISGHVSLFWYQQALGQGPEFLTYFQNEAQLDKSGLPSDRFFAERPEGSVSTLKIQRTQQEDSAVYLCASSPRTGRTRVTEAFFGQGTRLTVV.

This chain uses TRBV3-1 (or the pseudogene TRBV3-2) with TRBJ2-2, with TRBD1 matching over 7 bases. Germline lookup yields CDR1 LGHDT and CDR2 YNNKEL (reference sequence). Trimming cost V 0 bases and J 5 bases; bases outside gene matches: 6. The CDR3 has 16 amino acids. The CDR3 region has the DNA TGTGCCAGCAGCCAAGAAGGGAACAGGGGAACCGGGGAGCTGTTTTTT. It yields the protein CASSQEGNRGTGELFF.